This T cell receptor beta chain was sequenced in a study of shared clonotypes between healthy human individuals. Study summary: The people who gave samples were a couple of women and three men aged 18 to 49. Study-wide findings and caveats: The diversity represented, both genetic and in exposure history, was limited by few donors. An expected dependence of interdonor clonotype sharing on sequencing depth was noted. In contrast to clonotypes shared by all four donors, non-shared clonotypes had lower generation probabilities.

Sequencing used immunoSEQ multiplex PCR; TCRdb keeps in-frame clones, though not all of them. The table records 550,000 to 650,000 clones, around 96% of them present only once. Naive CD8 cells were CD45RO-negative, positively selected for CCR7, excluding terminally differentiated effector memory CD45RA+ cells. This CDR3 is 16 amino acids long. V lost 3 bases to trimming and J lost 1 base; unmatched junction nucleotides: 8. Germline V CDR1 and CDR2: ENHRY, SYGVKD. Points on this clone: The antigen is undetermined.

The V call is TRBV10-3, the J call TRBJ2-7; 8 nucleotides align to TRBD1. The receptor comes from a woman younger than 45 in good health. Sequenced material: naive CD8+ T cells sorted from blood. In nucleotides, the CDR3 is TGTGCCATCAGTGACCTGGACAGGGCGTCTTCCTACGAGCAGTACTTC. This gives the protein CAISDLDRASSYEQYF.